A selection of T cell receptor beta chains follows, all from one sample in a study of cytomegalovirus exposure and HLA in healthy donors. The protocol was immunoSEQ multiplex PCR, while the TCRdb copy is restricted to in-frame clones and leaves out a portion. The profile shows 200,000 or so clones, roughly four fifths of them singletons. The sample taken for sequencing was PBMCs. The receptors here all came from a woman in her 30s in good health and CMV-seropositive. The CDR3 runs from the conserved cysteine through the conserved F or W. D genes are given only for firm matches. Size is stated for part of the rows, as once, few or many counts, or as a class when the clone is expanded.

j_gene: TRBJ2-7; v_gene: TRBV11-2; d_gene: -; abundance: -; len: 15; CDR3nt: TGTGCCAGCAGCTTAGATCGCGCGGGCTCCTACGAGCAGTACTTC; CDR3aa: CASSLDRAGSYEQYF
j_gene: TRBJ1-5; v_gene: TRBV30; d_gene: -; abundance: -; len: 13; CDR3nt: TGTGCCTGGAGTGGTCAAGGGGTTCAGCCCCAGCATTTT; CDR3aa: CAWSGQGVQPQHF
j_gene: TRBJ1-5; v_gene: TRBV30; d_gene: -; abundance: -; len: 15; CDR3nt: TGTGCCTGGAGCGCGACAGTCAGAGGCAATCAGCCCCAGCATTTT; CDR3aa: CAWSATVRGNQPQHF
j_gene: TRBJ1-1; v_gene: TRBV7-2; d_gene: -; abundance: few; len: 16; CDR3nt: TGTGCCAGCAGTCGAAGCGGGGTTAGGGAGAACACTGAAGCTTTCTTT; CDR3aa: CASSRSGVRENTEAFF
j_gene: TRBJ1-2; v_gene: TRBV18; d_gene: TRBD1; abundance: -; len: 15; CDR3nt: TGTGCCAGCTCACCAGGACAGGGGGACGGCTATGGCTACACCTTC; CDR3aa: CASSPGQGDGYGYTF
j_gene: TRBJ1-2; v_gene: TRBV7-2; d_gene: -; abundance: -; len: 14; CDR3nt: TGTGCCAGCAGCTTAGCGTCAGGGGCCTATGGCTACACCTTC; CDR3aa: CASSLASGAYGYTF
j_gene: TRBJ2-5; v_gene: TRBV18; d_gene: TRBD2; abundance: -; len: 13; CDR3nt: TGTGCCAGCTCACCGGGGACTAAAGAGACCCAGTACTTC; CDR3aa: CASSPGTKETQYF
j_gene: TRBJ1-5; v_gene: TRBV2; d_gene: -; abundance: -; len: 15; CDR3nt: TGTGCCAGCAGTGAACTAGGCAGTAACAATCAGCCCCAGCATTTT; CDR3aa: CASSELGSNNQPQHF
j_gene: TRBJ1-4; v_gene: TRBV5-1; d_gene: -; abundance: few; len: 14; CDR3nt: TGCGCCAGCAGCTTGGGGGCAGGGAATGAAAAACTGTTTTTT; CDR3aa: CASSLGAGNEKLFF
j_gene: TRBJ2-2; v_gene: TRBV28; d_gene: TRBD1; abundance: -; len: 14; CDR3nt: TGTGCCATCAAGAGAGGGGGCAACACCGGGGAGCTGTTTTTT; CDR3aa: CAIKRGGNTGELFF
j_gene: TRBJ2-7; v_gene: TRBV19; d_gene: TRBD2; abundance: few; len: 17; CDR3nt: TGTGCCAGTAGTTTTCAGGCGGGAGCGGGGGCCTCCTACGAGCAGTACTTC; CDR3aa: CASSFQAGAGASYEQYF
j_gene: TRBJ2-7; v_gene: TRBV6-1; d_gene: -; abundance: few; len: 15; CDR3nt: TGTGCCAGCAGTTTAAAGGGTGCAGGGCCCTACGAGCAGTACTTC; CDR3aa: CASSLKGAGPYEQYF
j_gene: TRBJ2-7; v_gene: TRBV7-2; d_gene: TRBD2; abundance: -; len: 16; CDR3nt: TGTGCCAGCAGCGCCTGGCGTAGCGGGAGCTCCTACGAGCAGTACTTC; CDR3aa: CASSAWRSGSSYEQYF
j_gene: TRBJ1-2; v_gene: TRBV29-1; d_gene: -; abundance: once; len: 14; CDR3nt: TGCAGCGTTGAAGGGGGGGGGAGAAACTATGGCTACACCTTC; CDR3aa: CSVEGGGRNYGYTF
j_gene: TRBJ2-2; v_gene: TRBV10-3; d_gene: TRBD1; abundance: -; len: 15; CDR3nt: TGTGCCATCAGGGGGGACAGGTGGCGCACCGGGGAGCTGTTTTTT; CDR3aa: CAIRGDRWRTGELFF
j_gene: TRBJ1-1; v_gene: TRBV28; d_gene: -; abundance: -; len: 13; CDR3nt: TGTGCCAGCAGTTTCCTCGGGGTTACTGAAGCTTTCTTT; CDR3aa: CASSFLGVTEAFF
j_gene: TRBJ2-2; v_gene: TRBV28; d_gene: -; abundance: -; len: 15; CDR3nt: TGTGCCAGCAGTTTTTTAAGCGGATCCACCGGGGAGCTGTTTTTT; CDR3aa: CASSFLSGSTGELFF
j_gene: TRBJ1-2; v_gene: TRBV28; d_gene: -; abundance: few; len: 14; CDR3nt: TGTGCCAGCAGTTTACACCGCAAAGGGGTCGGCTACACCTTC; CDR3aa: CASSLHRKGVGYTF
j_gene: TRBJ2-2; v_gene: TRBV5-1; d_gene: -; abundance: -; len: 15; CDR3nt: TGCGCCAGCAGCTTGGACACCGCAGGAACCGGGGAGCTGTTTTTT; CDR3aa: CASSLDTAGTGELFF
j_gene: TRBJ2-5; v_gene: TRBV30; d_gene: TRBD1; abundance: -; len: 14; CDR3nt: TGTGCCTGGAGTGTACTACCAGGGGGAGAGACCCAGTACTTC; CDR3aa: CAWSVLPGGETQYF
j_gene: TRBJ1-1; v_gene: TRBV9; d_gene: -; abundance: -; len: 14; CDR3nt: TGTGCCAGCAGCGCAGGACAGCCCAACACTGAAGCTTTCTTT; CDR3aa: CASSAGQPNTEAFF
j_gene: TRBJ1-2; v_gene: TRBV4-3; d_gene: TRBD1; abundance: few; len: 15; CDR3nt: TGCGCCAGCAGCCAAGACCGAAACAGGGGCGATGGCTACACCTTC; CDR3aa: CASSQDRNRGDGYTF
j_gene: TRBJ1-2; v_gene: TRBV9; d_gene: TRBD1; abundance: -; len: 16; CDR3nt: TGTGCCAGCAGCCCCCGGACAGGTAGCTTAAACTATGGCTACACCTTC; CDR3aa: CASSPRTGSLNYGYTF
j_gene: TRBJ1-6; v_gene: TRBV7-8; d_gene: -; abundance: -; len: 15; CDR3nt: TGTGCCGTAAGGGACACCACTGTAAATAATTCACCCCTCCACTTT; CDR3aa: CAVRDTTVNNSPLHF
j_gene: TRBJ1-2; v_gene: TRBV5-1; d_gene: -; abundance: -; len: 15; CDR3nt: TGCGCCAGCAGCTTGGTTGAAGGGGGGGCAGGTGGCTACACCTTC; CDR3aa: CASSLVEGGAGGYTF
j_gene: TRBJ2-7; v_gene: TRBV28; d_gene: -; abundance: -; len: 14; CDR3nt: TGTGCCAGCAGTTTGCGCCCAGGGGTCAACGAGCAGTACTTC; CDR3aa: CASSLRPGVNEQYF
j_gene: TRBJ2-3; v_gene: TRBV7-2; d_gene: -; abundance: -; len: 11; CDR3nt: TGTGCCAGCACCTTGGGCGATACGCAGTATTTT; CDR3aa: CASTLGDTQYF
j_gene: TRBJ2-7; v_gene: TRBV4-3; d_gene: -; abundance: -; len: 14; CDR3nt: TGCGCCAGCAGCAGACAAGCCGGGACCTACGAGCAGTACTTC; CDR3aa: CASSRQAGTYEQYF
j_gene: TRBJ1-2; v_gene: TRBV6-5; d_gene: -; abundance: -; len: 14; CDR3nt: TGTGCCAGCAGTTACTCGACCGGGGGCTATGGCTACACCTTC; CDR3aa: CASSYSTGGYGYTF
j_gene: TRBJ1-5; v_gene: TRBV27; d_gene: TRBD1; abundance: -; len: 16; CDR3nt: TGTGCCAGCAGTTTACCCCGCAGGGGGAGCAATCAGCCCCAGCATTTT; CDR3aa: CASSLPRRGSNQPQHF
j_gene: TRBJ2-1; v_gene: TRBV6-1; d_gene: -; abundance: -; len: 16; CDR3nt: TGTGCCAGCAGTGAATACAGCGGTCCTTCCTACAATGAGCAGTTCTTC; CDR3aa: CASSEYSGPSYNEQFF
j_gene: TRBJ2-1; v_gene: TRBV7-2; d_gene: -; abundance: -; len: 16; CDR3nt: TGTGCCAGCAGCTTAGCATTTGGGGGCGGGTACAATGAGCAGTTCTTC; CDR3aa: CASSLAFGGGYNEQFF
j_gene: TRBJ2-3; v_gene: TRBV5-8; d_gene: -; abundance: -; len: 15; CDR3nt: TGTGCCAGCAGCTTGGACGGGGGTAGGTCGGATACGCAGTATTTT; CDR3aa: CASSLDGGRSDTQYF
j_gene: TRBJ2-2; v_gene: TRBV12-5; d_gene: TRBD1; abundance: -; len: 14; CDR3nt: TGTGCTAGTGGCTCCGGACAGGCAACCGGGGAGCTGTTTTTT; CDR3aa: CASGSGQATGELFF
j_gene: TRBJ2-5; v_gene: TRBV7-3; d_gene: -; abundance: -; len: 14; CDR3nt: TGTGCCAGCAGCCGTGGGGGCGACACAGAGACCCAGTACTTC; CDR3aa: CASSRGGDTETQYF
j_gene: TRBJ2-7; v_gene: TRBV19; d_gene: -; abundance: -; len: 12; CDR3nt: TGTGCCAGTAGAATTGAGAAGGGGCCGCAGTACTTC; CDR3aa: CASRIEKGPQYF
j_gene: TRBJ2-7; v_gene: TRBV29-1; d_gene: TRBD1; abundance: -; len: 15; CDR3nt: TGCAGCGTTGAAGATTGGGACAGAGGCAGCTACGAGCAGTACTTC; CDR3aa: CSVEDWDRGSYEQYF
j_gene: TRBJ1-3; v_gene: TRBV5-6; d_gene: -; abundance: -; len: 14; CDR3nt: TGTGCCAGCAGCCGAACAGGGAGTGGAAACACCATATATTTT; CDR3aa: CASSRTGSGNTIYF